The clone carrying this T cell receptor (beta chain) has just one count. TRAV- and TRBV-specific primers, spanning alpha and beta chains, primed first-strand cDNA. A constant-region primer paired with the V-primer adapter amplified TCRs over approximately 18 PCR cycles. From the reads, TCRdb called clonotypes with MiXCR, one entry per CDR3 protein. The sample consists of tens of thousands of distinct CDR3 sequences, 15% to 20% of them appearing once. This entry belongs to a study of low-dose radiotherapy and immunotherapy resistance in tumors. Time point specified: before trial treatment. This CDR3 has 13 amino acids. Trimming removed 8 bases at V and 5 bases at J, with 13 bases between. Germline assignment: CDR1 MDHEN and CDR2 SYDVKM.

The starting material was PBMCs, obtained before treatment. V and J are TRBV28 and TRBJ1-5; D perhaps matches TRBD1 (6 bases). This TCR was recovered from a male donor with prostate cancer. Here the CDR3 reads CASSQGSDQPQHF. CDR3 nucleotides: TGTGCCAGCTCACAGGGATCGGATCAGCCCCAGCATTTT.